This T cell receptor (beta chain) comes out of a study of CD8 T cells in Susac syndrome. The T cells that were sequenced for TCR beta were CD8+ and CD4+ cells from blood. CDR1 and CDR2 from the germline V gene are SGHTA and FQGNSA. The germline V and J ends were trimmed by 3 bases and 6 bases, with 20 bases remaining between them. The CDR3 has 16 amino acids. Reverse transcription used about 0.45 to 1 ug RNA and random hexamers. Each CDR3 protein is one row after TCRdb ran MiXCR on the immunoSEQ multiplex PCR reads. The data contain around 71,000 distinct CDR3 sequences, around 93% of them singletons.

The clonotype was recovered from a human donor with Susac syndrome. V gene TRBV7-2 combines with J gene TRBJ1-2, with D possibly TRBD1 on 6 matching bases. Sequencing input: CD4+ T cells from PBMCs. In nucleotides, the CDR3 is TGTGCCAGCAGCTTGGCGGGGGCAGGCCAAGATGATGGCTACACCTTC. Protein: CASSLAGAGQDDGYTF.